This is a list of T cell receptor beta chains from one sample in a study of blood T cell repertoires in COVID-19. Sequencing used immunoSEQ multiplex PCR; TCRdb keeps in-frame clones, though not all of them. Among 150,000 or so clones listed, 87% were seen once. Material: PBMCs or T cells enriched from blood (not recorded which). The receptors here all came from a human donor with acute COVID-19. The donor label of this sample is uncertain. The CDR3 runs from the conserved cysteine through the conserved F or W. A D gene is named only where the DNA matches it firmly. The size of a clone is reported for some rows only, either as once, few or many, or as a class for expanded clones.

>TRBV18|once|TRBJ1-2|TRBD1
CASSTTGDGYTF
TGTGCCAGCTCGACGACAGGGGACGGCTACACCTTC
>TRBV19|NA|TRBJ1-2|TRBD1
CASSSPTTGALNYGYTF
TGTGCCAGTAGCTCACCGACCACAGGGGCCCTTAACTATGGCTACACCTTC
>TRBV20-1|NA|TRBJ2-1|NA
CSASQGLRNEQFF
TGCAGTGCTAGTCAGGGTTTGAGGAATGAGCAGTTCTTC
>TRBV6-1|NA|TRBJ1-2|NA
CASSEERWSYGYTF
TGTGCCAGCAGTGAAGAACGATGGAGCTATGGCTACACCTTC
>TRBV7-2|NA|TRBJ2-7|NA
CASSLGEQGRKQYF
TGTGCCAGCAGCTTAGGGGAACAGGGACGCAAGCAGTACTTC
>TRBV20-1|NA|TRBJ1-1|NA
CSASGGPAGFGEAFF
TGCAGTGCTAGTGGGGGGCCCGCCGGTTTTGGTGAAGCTTTCTTT
>TRBV2|NA|TRBJ2-7|TRBD2
CASTSGAGEQYF
TGTGCCAGCACGAGCGGGGCGGGCGAGCAGTACTTC
>TRBV4-1|few|TRBJ1-4|NA
CASSVWGREKLFF
TGCGCCAGCAGCGTCTGGGGGAGGGAAAAACTGTTTTTT
>TRBV20-1|NA|TRBJ1-5|NA
CSASPGAGNQPQHF
TGCAGTGCTAGTCCTGGGGCTGGCAATCAGCCCCAGCATTTT
>TRBV19|NA|TRBJ1-3|NA
CASSLEAGNTIYF
TGTGCCAGTAGCCTCGAGGCTGGAAACACCATATATTTT
>TRBV9|NA|TRBJ2-5|NA
CASSVGAGSQETQYF
TGTGCCAGCAGCGTAGGGGCGGGGTCCCAAGAGACCCAGTACTTC
>TRBV5-4|once|TRBJ1-1|NA
CASSLQIIGAEAFF
TGTGCCAGCAGCTTACAGATTATAGGCGCTGAAGCTTTCTTT
>TRBV11-2|NA|TRBJ1-3|NA
CASSLWGGGSPSGNTIYF
TGTGCCAGCAGCCTCTGGGGGGGCGGGAGTCCCTCTGGAAACACCATATATTTT
>TRBV5-1|NA|TRBJ2-7|TRBD1
CASSLGQGRGEQYF
TGCGCCAGCAGCTTGGGACAGGGGCGCGGCGAGCAGTACTTC
>TRBV2|NA|TRBJ2-7|TRBD2
CASSEARWEGPDLSSYEQYF
TGTGCCAGCAGTGAAGCAAGGTGGGAGGGGCCCGACCTGAGCTCCTACGAGCAGTACTTC
>TRBV4-1|once|TRBJ2-3|TRBD2
CASSQDRDEAGRNTDTQYF
TGCGCCAGCAGCCAAGATCGGGACGAAGCGGGGCGAAACACAGATACGCAGTATTTT
>TRBV6-5|NA|TRBJ1-2|TRBD1
CASSSPGQRGFGYTF
TGTGCCAGCAGTTCCCCGGGACAGCGTGGCTTTGGCTACACCTTC
>TRBV2|NA|TRBJ2-1|NA
CASSERVATEYNEQFF
TGTGCCAGCAGTGAAAGGGTGGCGACAGAGTACAATGAGCAGTTCTTC
>TRBV11-2|NA|TRBJ2-5|NA
CASSLSLRGETQYF
TGTGCCAGCAGCTTATCCCTCCGGGGAGAGACCCAGTACTTC
>TRBV5-1|NA|TRBJ2-7|NA
CASSPGQIPYEQYF
TGCGCCAGCAGCCCGGGACAAATTCCCTACGAGCAGTACTTC
>TRBV19|NA|TRBJ1-2|NA
CASSIDNFMGGDGYTF
TGTGCCAGTAGTATAGACAACTTCATGGGCGGGGATGGCTACACCTTC
>TRBV7-6|once|TRBJ1-2|NA
CASSLRQGPWYGYTF
TGTGCCAGCAGCTTAAGGCAGGGGCCCTGGTATGGCTACACCTTC
>TRBV13|NA|TRBJ2-7|TRBD2
CASSLASGGLSYEQYF
TGTGCCAGCAGCTTAGCTAGCGGGGGGCTCTCCTACGAGCAGTACTTC
>TRBV2|NA|TRBJ1-5|TRBD1
CASSKPYRGGEYSNQPQHF
TGTGCCAGCAGTAAACCCTACAGGGGTGGAGAATATAGCAATCAGCCCCAGCATTTT
>TRBV19|few|TRBJ1-5|NA
CASSPLRSGGHQPQHF
TGTGCCAGTAGCCCTCTACGGTCGGGAGGACATCAGCCCCAGCATTTT
>TRBV4-3|few|TRBJ1-6|NA
CASSQNGPHNSPLHF
TGCGCCAGCAGCCAAAATGGGCCCCATAATTCACCCCTCCACTTT
>TRBV6-6|NA|TRBJ1-2|NA
CASRQYSQGKRDGYTF
TGTGCCAGCAGACAATACAGCCAGGGGAAACGAGATGGCTACACCTTC
>TRBV6-5|NA|TRBJ2-5|TRBD2
CASSALAGGPEAQYF
TGTGCCAGCAGCGCACTAGCGGGGGGGCCGGAGGCCCAGTACTTC
>TRBV30|NA|TRBJ1-1|TRBD1
CAWDRVRGEAFF
TGTGCCTGGGACAGGGTCCGGGGTGAAGCTTTCTTT
>TRBV27|once|TRBJ1-3|NA
CASSLERGNTIYF
TGTGCCAGCAGTTTAGAGAGGGGGAACACCATATATTTT
>TRBV3-1/TRBV3-2|NA|TRBJ1-2|TRBD1
CASSHRDRVVSRYGYTF
TGTGCCAGCAGCCACCGGGACAGGGTTGTTTCTCGCTATGGCTACACCTTC
>TRBV5-1|NA|TRBJ1-2|NA
CASSLARGRDGYTF
TGCGCCAGCAGCTTGGCACGGGGGAGGGATGGCTACACCTTC
>TRBV4-2|once|TRBJ2-1|TRBD2
CASSQEGAGEPYNEQFF
TGTGCCAGCAGCCAAGAGGGAGCGGGGGAACCCTACAATGAGCAGTTCTTC
>TRBV6-5|NA|TRBJ1-2|NA
CASETRGNYGYTF
TGTGCCAGTGAGACAAGGGGTAACTATGGCTACACCTTC